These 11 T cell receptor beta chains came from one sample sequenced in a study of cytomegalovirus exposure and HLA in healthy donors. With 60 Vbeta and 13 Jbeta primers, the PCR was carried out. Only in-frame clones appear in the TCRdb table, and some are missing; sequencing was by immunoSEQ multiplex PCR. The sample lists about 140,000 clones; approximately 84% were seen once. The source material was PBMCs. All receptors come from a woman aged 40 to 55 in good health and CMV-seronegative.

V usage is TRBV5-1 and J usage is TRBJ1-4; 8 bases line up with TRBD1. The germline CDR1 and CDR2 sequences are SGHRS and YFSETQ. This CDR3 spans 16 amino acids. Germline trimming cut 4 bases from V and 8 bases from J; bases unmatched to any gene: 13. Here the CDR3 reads CASSVGQASLGEKLFF. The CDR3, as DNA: TGCGCCAGCAGCGTGGGACAGGCTAGCCTGGGGGAAAAACTGTTTTTT.

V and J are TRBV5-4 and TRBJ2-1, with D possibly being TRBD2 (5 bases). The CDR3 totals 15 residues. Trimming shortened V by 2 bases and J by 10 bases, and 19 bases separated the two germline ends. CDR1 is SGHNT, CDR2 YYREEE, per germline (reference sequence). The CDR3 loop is CASSFTGTNRAEQFF. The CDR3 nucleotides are TGTGCCAGCAGCTTTACGGGAACTAACCGGGCGGAGCAGTTCTTC. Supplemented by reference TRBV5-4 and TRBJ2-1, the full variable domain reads ETGVTQSPTHLIKTRGQQVTLRCSSQSGHNTVSWYQQALGQGPQFIFQYYREEENGRGNFPPRFSGLQFPNYSSELNVNALELDDSALYLCASSFTGTNRAEQFFGPGTRLTVL.

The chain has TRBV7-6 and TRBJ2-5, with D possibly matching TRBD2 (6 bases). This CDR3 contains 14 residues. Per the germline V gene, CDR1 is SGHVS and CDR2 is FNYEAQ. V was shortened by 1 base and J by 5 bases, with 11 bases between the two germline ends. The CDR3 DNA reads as TGTGCCAGCAGCTTAGTGGAGGGCGGGGAGACCCAGTACTTC. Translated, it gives CASSLVEGGETQYF.

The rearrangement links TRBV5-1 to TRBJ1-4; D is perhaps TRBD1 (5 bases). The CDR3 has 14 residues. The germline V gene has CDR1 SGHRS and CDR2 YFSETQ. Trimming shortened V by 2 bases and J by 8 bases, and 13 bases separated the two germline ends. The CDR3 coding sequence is TGCGCCAGCAGCTTCGGACCGGGGGGGGAAAAACTGTTTTTT. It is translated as CASSFGPGGEKLFF.

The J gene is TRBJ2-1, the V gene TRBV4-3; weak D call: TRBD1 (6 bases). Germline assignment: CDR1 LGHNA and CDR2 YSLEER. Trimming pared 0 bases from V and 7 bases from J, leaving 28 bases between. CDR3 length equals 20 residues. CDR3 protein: CASSQDLRRPAGTKSNEQFF. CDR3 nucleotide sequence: TGCGCCAGCAGCCAAGATCTCAGGCGGCCCGCCGGGACAAAAAGTAATGAGCAGTTCTTC.

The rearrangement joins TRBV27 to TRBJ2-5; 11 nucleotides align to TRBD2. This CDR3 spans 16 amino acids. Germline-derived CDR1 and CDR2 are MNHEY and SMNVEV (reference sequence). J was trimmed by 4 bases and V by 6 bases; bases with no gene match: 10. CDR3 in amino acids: CASSPLLAGEGETQYF. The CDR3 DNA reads TGTGCCAGCAGCCCTTTACTAGCGGGAGAGGGAGAGACCCAGTACTTC.

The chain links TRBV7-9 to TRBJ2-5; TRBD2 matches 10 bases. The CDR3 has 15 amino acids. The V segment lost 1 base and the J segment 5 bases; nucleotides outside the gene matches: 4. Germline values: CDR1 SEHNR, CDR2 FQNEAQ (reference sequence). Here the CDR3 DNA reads TGTGCCAGCAGCTTAGTAGCGGGAGGTTTGGAGACCCAGTACTTC. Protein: CASSLVAGGLETQYF.

The CDR3: CASSLQYSNQPQHF. CDR3 bases: TGTGCCAGCAGTTTACAATATAGCAATCAGCCCCAGCATTTT. The chain couples TRBV2 to TRBJ1-5; unclear D gene. From germline, CDR1 is SNHLY and CDR2 FYNNEI. V was trimmed by 5 bases and J by 0 bases, leaving 8 bases between them. The CDR3 has 14 amino acids.

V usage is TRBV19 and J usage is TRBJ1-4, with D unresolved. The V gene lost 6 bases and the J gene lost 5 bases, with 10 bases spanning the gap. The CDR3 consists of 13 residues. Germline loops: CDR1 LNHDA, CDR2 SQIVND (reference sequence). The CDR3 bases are TGTGCCAGTAGCCGGGTCCACAATGAAAAACTGTTTTTT. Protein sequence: CASSRVHNEKLFF. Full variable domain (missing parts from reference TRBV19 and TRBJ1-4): DGGITQSPKYLFRKEGQNVTLSCEQNLNHDAMYWYRQDPGQGLRLIYYSQIVNDFQKGDIAEGYSVSREKKESFPLTVTSAQKNPTAFYLCASSRVHNEKLFFGSGTQLSVL.

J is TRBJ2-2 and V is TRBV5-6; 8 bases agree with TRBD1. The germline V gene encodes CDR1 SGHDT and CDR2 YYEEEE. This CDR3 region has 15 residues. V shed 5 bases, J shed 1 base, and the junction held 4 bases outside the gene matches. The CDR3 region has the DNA TGTGCCAGCAGTTACAGGGGGGTGAACACCGGGGAGCTGTTTTTT. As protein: CASSYRGVNTGELFF. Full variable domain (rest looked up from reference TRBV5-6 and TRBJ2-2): DAGVTQSPTHLIKTRGQQVTLRCSPKSGHDTVSWYQQALGQGPQFIFQYYEEEERQRGNFPDRFSGHQFPNYSSELNVNALLLGDSALYLCASSYRGVNTGELFFGEGSRLTVL.

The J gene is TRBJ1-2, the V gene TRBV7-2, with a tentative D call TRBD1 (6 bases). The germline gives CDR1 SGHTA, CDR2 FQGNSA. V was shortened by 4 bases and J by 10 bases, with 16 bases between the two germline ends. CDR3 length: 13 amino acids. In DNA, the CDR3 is TGTGCCAGCAGCTCGATTCCAGGGGCCCCCTACACCTTC. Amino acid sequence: CASSSIPGAPYTF. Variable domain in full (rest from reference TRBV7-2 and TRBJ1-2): GAGVSQSPSNKVTEKGKDVELRCDPISGHTALYWYRQSLGQGLEFLIYFQGNSAPDKSGLPSDRFSAERTGGSVSTLTIQRTQQEDSAVYLCASSSIPGAPYTFGSGTRLTVV.